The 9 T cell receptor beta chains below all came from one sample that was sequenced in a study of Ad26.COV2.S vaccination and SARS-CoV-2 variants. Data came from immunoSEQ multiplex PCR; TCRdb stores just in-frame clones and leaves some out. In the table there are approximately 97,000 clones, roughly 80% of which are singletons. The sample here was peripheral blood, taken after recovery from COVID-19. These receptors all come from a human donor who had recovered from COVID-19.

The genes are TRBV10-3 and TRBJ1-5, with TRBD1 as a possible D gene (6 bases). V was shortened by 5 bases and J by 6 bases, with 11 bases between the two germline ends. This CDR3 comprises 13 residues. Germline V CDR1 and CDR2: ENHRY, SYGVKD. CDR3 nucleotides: TGTGCCATCAGTACAGGGAGAACTCAGCCCCAGCATTTT. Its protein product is CAISTGRTQPQHF.

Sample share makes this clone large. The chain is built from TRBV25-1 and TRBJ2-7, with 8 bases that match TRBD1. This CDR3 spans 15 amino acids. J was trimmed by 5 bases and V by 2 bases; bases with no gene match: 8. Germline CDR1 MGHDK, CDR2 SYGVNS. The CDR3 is CASSELGQGSDEQYF. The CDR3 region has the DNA TGTGCCAGCAGTGAACTTGGACAGGGAAGTGACGAGCAGTACTTC.

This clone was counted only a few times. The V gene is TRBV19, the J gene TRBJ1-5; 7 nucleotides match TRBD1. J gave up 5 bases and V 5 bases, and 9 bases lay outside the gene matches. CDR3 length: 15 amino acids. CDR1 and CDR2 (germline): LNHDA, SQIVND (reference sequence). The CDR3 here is CASSSLAGGYQPQHF. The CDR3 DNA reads TGTGCCAGTAGTTCCTTGGCAGGGGGATATCAGCCCCAGCATTTT.

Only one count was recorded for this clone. The CDR3 nucleotides read TGTGCCAGCAGCCAAGATCCGGGCCCCACGGAAAAACTGTTTTTT. As protein: CASSQDPGPTEKLFF. The gene calls are TRBV3-1 (or the pseudogene TRBV3-2) and TRBJ1-4; D not resolved. Trimming took 0 bases from V and 8 from J, leaving 13 bases between them. The CDR3 runs to 15 residues. Germline V gene sequence: CDR1 LGHDT, CDR2 YNNKEL (reference sequence).

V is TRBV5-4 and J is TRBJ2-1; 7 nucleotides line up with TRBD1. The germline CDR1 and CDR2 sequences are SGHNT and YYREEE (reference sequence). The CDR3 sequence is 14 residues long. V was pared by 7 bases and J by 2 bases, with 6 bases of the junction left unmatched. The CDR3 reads CASGRQGPYNEQFF. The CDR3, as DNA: TGTGCCAGCGGACGACAGGGCCCCTACAATGAGCAGTTCTTC.

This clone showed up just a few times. The CDR3 DNA sequence: TGTGCCACAGGGAGTCCGAACACCGGGGAGCTGTTTTTT. Its translation: CATGSPNTGELFF. The rearrangement uses TRBV19 and TRBJ2-2, with D perhaps TRBD1 or TRBD2 (5 bases each). V lost 10 bases, J lost 0 bases, and 9 bases lay in between. This CDR3 is 13 amino acids long. Germline V gene lookup returns CDR1 LNHDA and CDR2 SQIVND (reference sequence).

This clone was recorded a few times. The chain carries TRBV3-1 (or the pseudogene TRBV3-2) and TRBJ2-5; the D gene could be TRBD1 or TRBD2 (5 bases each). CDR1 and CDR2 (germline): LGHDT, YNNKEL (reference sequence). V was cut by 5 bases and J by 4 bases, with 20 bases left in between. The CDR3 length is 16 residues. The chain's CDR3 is CASSTSGRPGTETQYF. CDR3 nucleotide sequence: TGTGCCAGCAGCACGTCGGGACGCCCGGGCACAGAGACCCAGTACTTC.

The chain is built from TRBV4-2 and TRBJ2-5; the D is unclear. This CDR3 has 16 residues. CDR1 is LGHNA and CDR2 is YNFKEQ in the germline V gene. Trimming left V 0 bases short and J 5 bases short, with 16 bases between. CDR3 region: CASSQDGLKGSETQYF. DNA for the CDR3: TGTGCCAGCAGCCAAGACGGCCTAAAAGGTTCCGAGACCCAGTACTTC.

CDR3 coding DNA: TGTGCCAGTAACGCCGGGACAGGGGGGGATAGCAATCAGCCCCAGCATTTT. This translates into CASNAGTGGDSNQPQHF. The chain employs TRBV19 and TRBJ1-5; TRBD1 agrees at 11 bases. The CDR3 has 17 amino acids. Germline CDR1 reads LNHDA; CDR2 reads SQIVND (reference sequence). Trimming cost V 7 bases and J 0 bases; bases outside gene matches: 8.